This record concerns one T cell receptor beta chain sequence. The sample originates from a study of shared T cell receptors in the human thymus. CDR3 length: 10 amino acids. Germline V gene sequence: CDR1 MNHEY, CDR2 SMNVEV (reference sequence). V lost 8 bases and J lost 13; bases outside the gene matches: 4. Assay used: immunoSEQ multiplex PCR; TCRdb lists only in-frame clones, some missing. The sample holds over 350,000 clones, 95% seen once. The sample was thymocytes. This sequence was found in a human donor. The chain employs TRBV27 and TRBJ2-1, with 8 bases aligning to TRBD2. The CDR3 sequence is CASAGTSQFF. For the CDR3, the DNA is TGTGCCAGCGCCGGGACTAGTCAGTTCTTC.